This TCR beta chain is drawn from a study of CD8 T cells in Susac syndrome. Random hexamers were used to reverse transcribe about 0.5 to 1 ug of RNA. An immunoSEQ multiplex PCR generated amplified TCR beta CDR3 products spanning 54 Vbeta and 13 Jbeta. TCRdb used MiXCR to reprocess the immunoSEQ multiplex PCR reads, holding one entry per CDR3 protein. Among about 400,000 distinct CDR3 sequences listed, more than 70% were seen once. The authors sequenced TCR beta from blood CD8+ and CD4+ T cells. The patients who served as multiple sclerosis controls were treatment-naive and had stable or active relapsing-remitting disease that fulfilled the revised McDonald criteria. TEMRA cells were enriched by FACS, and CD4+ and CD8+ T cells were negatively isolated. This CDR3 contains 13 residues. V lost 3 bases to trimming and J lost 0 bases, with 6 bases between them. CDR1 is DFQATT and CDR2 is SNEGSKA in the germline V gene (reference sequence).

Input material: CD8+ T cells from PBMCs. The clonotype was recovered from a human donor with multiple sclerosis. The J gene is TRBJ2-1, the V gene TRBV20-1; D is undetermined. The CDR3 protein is CSASASSYNEQFF. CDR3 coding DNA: TGCAGTGCTAGCGCGAGCTCCTACAATGAGCAGTTCTTC.